These 18 T cell receptor beta chains share one sample of origin, sequenced in a study of response to subunit inactivated influenza vaccine (dated by TCRdb to the late 2010s). Libraries were built with RT-PCR. Sequencing was performed on an Illumina HiSeq 2500. The raw public reads went through TCRdb reprocessing: fastp at Q25, MiXCR clone calling, in-frame beta chains kept. Every entry covers one CDR3 protein and lists the most common genes and DNA from its rows. The sample table shows 540,000 or so distinct CDR3 sequences, and approximately 13% are seen once. In total, the top ten clones hold under 15% of the sample. Read against the paper, the sample's time point label means: around 47 days after influenza vaccine administration. This specimen consisted of PBMCs from blood, obtained 40 to 50 days after vaccination. All receptors come from a man aged 45 to 65 who received an inactivated influenza vaccine. Donor details come from another sample of the same person, matched by shared clones.

This clonotype showed up just a few times. V is TRBV28 and J is TRBJ2-7, with no clear D. This CDR3 comprises 14 residues. Looked up from germline, CDR1 is MDHEN and CDR2 is SYDVKM. Trimming took off 6 bases at V and 5 bases at J, with 17 bases between the two ends. The DNA of the CDR3 is TGTGCCAGCAGCGGGCCCAGGCTTTCGGACGAGCAGTACTTC. Translation: CASSGPRLSDEQYF. The full variable domain, completed using reference TRBV28 and TRBJ2-7, is DVKVTQSSRYLVKRTGEKVFLECVQDMDHENMFWYRQDPGLGLRLIYFSYDVKMKEKGDIPEGYSVSREKKERFSLILESASTNQTSMYLCASSGPRLSDEQYFGPGTRLTVT.

This chain joins TRBV5-1 and TRBJ2-1, with D perhaps matching TRBD2 (5 bases). Germline CDR1 and CDR2: SGHRS and YFSETQ. The CDR3 is 16 amino acids. V lost 4 bases and J lost 7, with 21 bases in between. The CDR3 reads CASSPLSVLVVNEQFF. DNA of the CDR3: TGCGCCAGCAGCCCCCTCTCAGTACTAGTGGTTAATGAGCAGTTCTTC.

In this sample, this clonotype turned up a few times. The rearrangement uses TRBV11-2 and TRBJ2-7; the D gene is possibly TRBD1 (5 bases). The germline gives CDR1 SGHAT, CDR2 FQNNGV. The CDR3 has 14 residues. Between the trimmed V and J ends, which lost 5 bases and 3 bases, there was a span of 14 bases. The CDR3 is CASSKDLRVYEQYF. CDR3 nucleotides: TGTGCCAGCAGCAAGGACCTCAGGGTCTACGAGCAGTACTTC.

This clonotype was observed many times. The chain is built from TRBV7-2 and TRBJ2-3, with TRBD2 matching 13 bases. The V gene's germline CDR1 is SGHTA and CDR2 FQGNSA. V lost 4 bases to trimming and J lost 6 bases; unmatched junction nucleotides: 4. This CDR3 spans 15 amino acids. CDR3 sequence reads: CASSSGLAGVDTQYF. The CDR3 coding sequence is TGTGCCAGCAGCTCCGGACTAGCGGGAGTGGATACGCAGTATTTT.

This clonotype appeared a few times. V and J are TRBV7-9 and TRBJ2-1; no clear D. Germline CDR1 reads SEHNR; CDR2 reads FQNEAQ (reference sequence). CDR3 size: 15 residues. The V gene lost 5 bases and the J gene lost 6 bases, with 17 bases spanning the gap. The CDR3 DNA sequence: TGTGCCAGCAGCCACTTCCTCACGCGTCGCAATGAGCAGTTCTTC. This translates into CASSHFLTRRNEQFF.

The chain is built from TRBV3-1 and TRBJ2-7; 8 bases are a match to TRBD1. The trim removed 6 bases at V and 9 bases at J, leaving 13 bases unmatched. From germline, CDR1 is LGHDT and CDR2 YNNKEL (reference sequence). The CDR3 contains 14 residues. CDR3 loop: CASRAQGALPGQYF. DNA of the CDR3: TGTGCCAGCAGAGCTCAGGGGGCTCTTCCCGGGCAGTACTTC.

The chain recombines TRBV12-3 or TRBV12-4 with TRBJ2-6; no reliable D call. The length of the CDR3 is 15 residues. V shed 6 bases and J shed 0 bases, with 9 bases lying between them. This chain's CDR3 is CASRIGYSGANVLTF. The CDR3 nucleotides read TGTGCCAGCAGAATTGGGTACTCTGGGGCCAACGTCCTGACTTTC.

In its sample, this clonotype was seen many times. J is TRBJ1-1 and V is TRBV20-1, with D perhaps matching TRBD1 (5 bases). The CDR3 sequence is 15 residues long. Trimming took off 3 bases at V and 3 bases at J, with 17 bases between the two ends. Per the germline V gene, CDR1 is DFQATT and CDR2 is SNEGSKA (reference sequence). CDR3 DNA: TGCAGTGCTAGCAACCAGGGAATGGGGTACACTGAAGCTTTCTTT. Protein: CSASNQGMGYTEAFF.

This clonotype appeared a few times. The V gene is TRBV5-5, the J gene TRBJ2-3; D is tentatively TRBD1 or TRBD2 (6 bases each). Trimming removed 4 bases from V and 6 bases from J, with 15 bases in between. The CDR3 contains 14 residues. Germline lookup yields CDR1 SGHKS and CDR2 YYEKEE (reference sequence). The CDR3 sequence: CASSPEWGADTQYF. CDR3 DNA: TGTGCCAGCAGCCCTGAATGGGGGGCGGATACGCAGTATTTT.

This clonotype has only a few counts. The chain carries TRBV4-2 and TRBJ2-3; D is possibly TRBD2 (5 bases). Trimming shortened V by 0 bases and J by 0 bases, and 13 bases separated the two germline ends. Germline loops: CDR1 LGHNA, CDR2 YNFKEQ. The CDR3 consists of 17 residues. The CDR3, as DNA: TGTGCCAGCAGCCAAGATCGGGATTCCCTAAGCACAGATACGCAGTATTTT. It translates to CASSQDRDSLSTDTQYF.

This clonotype was counted between two and nine times. This rearrangement joins TRBV6-5 to TRBJ1-1, with 10 bases that match TRBD1. V was pared by 3 bases and J by 4 bases, with 8 bases of the junction left unmatched. The CDR3 runs 16 residues. Germline V gives CDR1 MNHEY, CDR2 SVGAGI. The CDR3 is CASSYSAGTGVTEAFF. In DNA, the CDR3 is TGTGCCAGCAGTTATTCTGCCGGGACAGGGGTCACTGAAGCTTTCTTT.

V is TRBV20-1 and J is TRBJ2-1; the D gene is possibly TRBD2 (6 bases). CDR1 DFQATT and CDR2 SNEGSKA come from the germline V gene (reference sequence). Trimming took 0 bases from V and 3 from J, leaving 12 bases between them. This CDR3 is built from 15 residues. Here the CDR3 reads CSARDRDGSYNEQFF. DNA of the CDR3: TGCAGTGCTAGAGATCGTGACGGGAGCTACAATGAGCAGTTCTTC.

This clonotype was counted between two and nine times. The chain uses TRBV11-2 and TRBJ2-7; D not certain. Germline CDR1 is SGHAT and CDR2 is FQNNGV. Deletions cut 4 bases from V and 9 bases from J, with 16 bases between. This CDR3 is built from 13 residues. In DNA, the CDR3 is TGTGCCAGCAGCTCACCTAGGGAACGAGGGCAGTACTTC. Its translation: CASSSPRERGQYF.

This clonotype occurred a few times. This sequence joins TRBV6-5 and TRBJ2-1; TRBD1 aligns across 9 bases. The CDR3 runs to 15 residues. V trimming: 1 base; J trimming: 4 bases; junction bases outside the gene matches: 2. Germline V lookup: CDR1 MNHEY, CDR2 SVGAGI. CDR3 amino acids: CASSYFGQGYNEQFF. In DNA, the CDR3 is TGTGCCAGCAGTTACTTCGGACAGGGGTACAATGAGCAGTTCTTC.

This clonotype has only a few counts. The gene calls are TRBV29-1 and TRBJ2-7; D unresolved. Per the germline V gene, CDR1 is SQVTM and CDR2 is ANQGSEA. The V end was cut by 2 bases, the J end by 6 bases, with 11 bases between. CDR3 size: 12 residues. In DNA, the CDR3 is TGCAGCGTTGAAAAGGCGGTAAGCGAGCAGTACTTC. Its translation is CSVEKAVSEQYF.

This clonotype has a handful of counts. A read error may produce the germline difference seen at one junction end. This sequence joins TRBV3-1 and TRBJ2-7; the match to TRBD1 covers 7 bases. The CDR3 totals 15 residues. Germline V gene data show CDR1 as LGHDT and CDR2 as YNNKEL (reference sequence). The CDR3 nucleotides are TGTGCCAGCAGCCAAGATCTAGGGGGCTCCCACGAGCAGTACTTC. It encodes CASSQDLGGSHEQYF.

This clonotype was observed at least ten times. The V gene is TRBV24-1, the J gene TRBJ2-5, with D perhaps TRBD2 (5 bases). The CDR3 runs to 13 residues. Germline V CDR1 and CDR2: KGHDR, SFDVKD. Between the trimmed V and J ends, which lost 3 bases and 5 bases, there was a span of 9 bases. The CDR3, as DNA: TGTGCCACCAGTGATACGTCGGGGGAGACCCAGTACTTC. Translating gives CATSDTSGETQYF.

The rearrangement uses TRBV29-1 and TRBJ1-1; 8 bases map to TRBD1. CDR3 length equals 15 residues. The ends lost 0 bases at V and 5 bases at J; junction bases unmatched: 8. CDR1 and CDR2 (germline): SQVTM, ANQGSEA. The CDR3 loop is CSVEDRTGRATEAFF. The CDR3 DNA is TGCAGCGTTGAAGACAGGACAGGGAGAGCGACTGAAGCTTTCTTT.